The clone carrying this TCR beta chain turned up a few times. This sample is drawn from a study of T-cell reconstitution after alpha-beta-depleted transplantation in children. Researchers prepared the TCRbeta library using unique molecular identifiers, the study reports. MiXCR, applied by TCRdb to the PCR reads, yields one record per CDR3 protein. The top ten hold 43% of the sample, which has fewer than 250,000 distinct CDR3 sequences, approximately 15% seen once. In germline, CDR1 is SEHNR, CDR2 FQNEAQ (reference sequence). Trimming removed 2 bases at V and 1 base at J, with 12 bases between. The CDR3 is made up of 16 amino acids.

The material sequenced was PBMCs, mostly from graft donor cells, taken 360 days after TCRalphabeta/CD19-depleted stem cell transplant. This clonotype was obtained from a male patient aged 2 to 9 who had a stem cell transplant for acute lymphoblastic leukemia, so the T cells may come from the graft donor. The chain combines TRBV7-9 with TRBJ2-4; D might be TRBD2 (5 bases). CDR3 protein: CASSLSFRGAKNIQYF. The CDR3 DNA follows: TGTGCCAGCAGCTTATCGTTTAGAGGGGCCAAAAACATTCAGTACTTC.